This T cell receptor beta chain was identified in a study of regulatory T cells in long-lasting Graves disease. Comment on this clonotype: Antigen unknown.

Time point of the sample: persistent/refractory GD, antithyroid drugs over 5 years with positive TRAb. PBMCs provided the RNA from which the TCR library was made. Patients came from an endocrinology department in Xi'an, China. Researchers made TCR beta libraries by using iRepertoire HTBI primers and running Arm-PCR on CDR3 regions. Original data processing: Detected in the samples were around 59 TRBV and 15 or so TRBJ segments. TCRdb reanalysed the multiplex PCR reads using MiXCR and keeps one entry per CDR3 protein. The V and J calls shown here were made by TCRdb, not taken from the authors' results. The table records about 430,000 distinct CDR3 sequences, 20% to 25% of them present only once. From germline, CDR1 is MNHNS and CDR2 SASEGT. The length of the CDR3 is 12 residues. Study-wide results and limits: Study of thyroid tissue was not done, with only peripheral blood studied. Clonotypes that were public and shared totalled 2,500 to 3,500 in persistent patients versus around 1,000 in new patients.

The V and J genes are TRBV6-1 and TRBJ2-5, with 7 bases matching TRBD2. The DNA end is a closer match to TRBJ2-1, so the J assignment may be wrong. The sequence derives from a female donor with Graves disease. This material consisted of peripheral blood mononuclear cells (PBMCs), taken when the disease was refractory, from a patient treated with antithyroid drugs. CDR3 DNA: TGTGCCAGCTGGGCGGGGAGGGGTGAGCAGTTCTTC. It specifies CASWAGRGEQFF.